These 13 T cell receptor beta chains came from one sample sequenced in a study of beta chain features in type 1 diabetes (dated by TCRdb to 2017 to 2018). Libraries were made using the immunoSEQ multiplex PCR assay. All of the isolated RNA was reverse transcribed with the High Capacity cDNA Reverse Transcription Kit, so expressed TCRB transcripts were sequenced. Here the immuneACCESS table is served through TCRdb, limited to in-frame sequences with V and J called. Missing clones are a known gap in these copies; in checked studies unresolved V genes cover under half, and the rest lacks a known reason. The sample table shows a few hundred thousand clones, and 11% are seen once. The ten largest clones take up about 0.015% of the sample. The sequenced sample was naive CD4+ T cells from blood. The cell subset or site label here, explained by the study, means: true naive CD4+ T cells. Source of these receptors: a woman in her 30s in good health.

This clone appeared a few times. The gene calls are TRBV6-5 and TRBJ2-1; 9 bases fit TRBD2. Germline V gives CDR1 MNHEY, CDR2 SVGAGI. This CDR3 is built from 15 residues. The J segment lost 6 bases and the V segment lost 8 bases, leaving 11 bases of the junction unmatched. The chain's CDR3 is CASHLTGGRANEQFF. DNA of the CDR3: TGTGCCAGCCACCTTACTGGCGGGAGGGCCAATGAGCAGTTCTTC.

The genes are TRBV9 and TRBJ1-4, with a weak D call TRBD1 (5 bases). Germline values: CDR1 SGDLS, CDR2 YYNGEE. V lost 3 bases to trimming and J lost 3 bases, with 12 bases between them. This CDR3 region has 15 residues. The CDR3 bases are TGTGCCAGCAGCGGGTCAGGGCTGGCTAATGAAAAACTGTTTTTT. Protein sequence: CASSGSGLANEKLFF.

The chain joins TRBV6-4 to TRBJ1-2; no clear D. The CDR3 has 12 amino acids. The germline gives CDR1 MRHNA, CDR2 SNTAGT. Deletions cut 4 bases from V and 3 bases from J, with 6 bases between. The CDR3 DNA reads as TGTGCCAGCAGTGGGGGAGACTATGGCTACACCTTC. Protein product: CASSGGDYGYTF.

Concerning this clone: Other DNA sequences within the sample encode an identical CDR3. This sequence joins TRBV7-2 and TRBJ2-6; D unresolved. The ends were cut back, 1 base at V and 1 base at J, with 5 bases in the middle. Germline CDR1 SGHTA, CDR2 FQGNSA. The CDR3 loop spans 15 amino acids. The DNA for the CDR3 is TGTGCCAGCAGCTTAGACAGTTCTGGGGCCAACGTCCTGACTTTC. Translating it yields CASSLDSSGANVLTF.

This chain uses TRBV5-1 with TRBJ2-7, with D perhaps TRBD1 (6 bases). Germline V gene lookup returns CDR1 SGHRS and CDR2 YFSETQ. CDR3 length: 14 amino acids. Trimming took off 4 bases at V and 1 base at J, with 12 bases between the two ends. CDR3 nucleotide sequence: TGCGCCAGCAGCCCCGGGACACCGTCCTACGAGCAGTACTTC. Amino acid sequence: CASSPGTPSYEQYF.

The chain carries TRBV5-1 and TRBJ2-6, with 8 bases that match TRBD2. CDR3 length equals 18 residues. Germline values: CDR1 SGHRS, CDR2 YFSETQ. The trim removed 0 bases at V and 0 bases at J, leaving 5 bases unmatched. The CDR3 nucleotides are TGCGCCAGCAGCTTGGTAGTAGCGGGAAACTCTGGGGCCAACGTCCTGACTTTC. It specifies CASSLVVAGNSGANVLTF.

This chain uses TRBV13 with TRBJ2-3; the D gene is possibly TRBD2 (6 bases). This CDR3 has 16 residues. Trimming stripped 2 bases from V and 3 bases from J, with 15 bases between. Germline CDR1 and CDR2: PRHDT and FYEKMQ (reference sequence). The CDR3 bases are TGTGCCAGCAGCTTACTGGCCGGGAGTGGGACAGATACGCAGTATTTT. Translation gives CASSLLAGSGTDTQYF.

The rearrangement joins TRBV29-1 to TRBJ2-3; 9 bases are a match to TRBD1. Germline V lookup: CDR1 SQVTM, CDR2 ANQGSEA. The CDR3 covers 14 residues. V shed 7 bases, J shed 3 bases, and the junction held 8 bases outside the gene matches. The CDR3 loop reads CSADRGSVTDTQYF. CDR3 coding DNA: TGCAGCGCGGACAGGGGTTCGGTGACAGATACGCAGTATTTT.

The chain couples TRBV6-5 to TRBJ2-1; 9 bases match TRBD2. Trimming cost V 5 bases and J 2 bases; bases outside gene matches: 4. The CDR3 covers 15 residues. Germline V gene lookup returns CDR1 MNHEY and CDR2 SVGAGI. The CDR3 DNA reads TGTGCCAGCAGTAGAGCGGGAGGCGCCTACAATGAGCAGTTCTTC. It specifies CASSRAGGAYNEQFF.

The rearrangement uses TRBV28 and TRBJ2-5, with TRBD2 identical over 7 bases. The CDR3 has 12 residues. The V and J ends lost 5 bases and 9 bases, in that order; junction bases with no gene match: 6. Germline V gene data show CDR1 as MDHEN and CDR2 as SYDVKM. The CDR3 loop is CASSRGVRAQYF. In nucleotides, the CDR3 is TGTGCCAGCAGTCGGGGGGTGCGGGCCCAGTACTTC.

The rearrangement links TRBV18 to TRBJ2-2; weak D call: TRBD1 (6 bases). With 5 bases removed from V and 4 bases from J, the gap between germline ends came to 17 bases. Germline-derived CDR1 and CDR2 are KGHSH and LQKENI. The CDR3 runs 16 residues. CDR3 sequence (DNA): TGTGCCAGCTCAACTGACAGGATACCGAGCACCGGGGAGCTGTTTTTT. Protein product: CASSTDRIPSTGELFF.

This clone showed up just a few times. The rearrangement links TRBV4-1 to TRBJ2-1, with TRBD1 identical over 11 bases. The CDR3 consists of 15 residues. The trim removed 1 base at V and 6 bases at J, leaving 2 bases unmatched. Germline V gene sequence: CDR1 MGHRA, CDR2 YSYEKL. CDR3 residues: CASSQGGTGGNEQFF. The CDR3 DNA reads as TGCGCCAGCAGCCAAGGAGGGACAGGGGGCAATGAGCAGTTCTTC.

The V call is TRBV7-9, the J call TRBJ1-2, with TRBD1 identical over 7 bases. This CDR3 has 16 amino acids. Unmatched junction bases numbered 16, after V lost 4 bases and J lost 8 bases. Germline CDR1 SEHNR, CDR2 FQNEAQ (reference sequence). As DNA, the CDR3 is TGTGCCAGCAGCTCCCAACAGGGGTTGGGCTATGAGGGCTACACCTTC. It codes for CASSSQQGLGYEGYTF.